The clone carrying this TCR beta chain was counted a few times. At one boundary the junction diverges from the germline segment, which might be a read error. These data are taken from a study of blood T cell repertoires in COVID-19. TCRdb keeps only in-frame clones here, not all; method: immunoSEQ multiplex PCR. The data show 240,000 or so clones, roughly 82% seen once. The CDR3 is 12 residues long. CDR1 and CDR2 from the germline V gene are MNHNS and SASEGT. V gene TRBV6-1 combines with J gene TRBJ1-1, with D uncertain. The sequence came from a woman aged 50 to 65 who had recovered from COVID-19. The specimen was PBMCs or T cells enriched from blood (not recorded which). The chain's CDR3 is CASSEALHMRAF. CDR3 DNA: TGTGCCAGCAGTGAAGCGCTTCATATGAGGGCCTTT.